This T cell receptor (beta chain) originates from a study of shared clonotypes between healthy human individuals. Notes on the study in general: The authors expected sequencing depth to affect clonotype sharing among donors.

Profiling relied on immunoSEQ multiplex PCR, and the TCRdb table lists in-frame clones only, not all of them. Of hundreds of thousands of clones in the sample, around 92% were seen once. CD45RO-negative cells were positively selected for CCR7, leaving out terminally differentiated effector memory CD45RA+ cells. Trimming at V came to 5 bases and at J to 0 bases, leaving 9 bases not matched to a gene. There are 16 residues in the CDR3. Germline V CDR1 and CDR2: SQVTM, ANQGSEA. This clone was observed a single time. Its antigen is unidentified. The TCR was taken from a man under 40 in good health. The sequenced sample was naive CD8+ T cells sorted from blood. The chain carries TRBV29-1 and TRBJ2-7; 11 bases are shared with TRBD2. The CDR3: CSVRGTSGFSSYEQYF. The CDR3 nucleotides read TGCAGCGTTCGTGGGACTAGCGGATTTAGCTCCTACGAGCAGTACTTC.